Below, one TCR beta chain is given with its context. This entry is derived from a study of blood T cell repertoires in COVID-19. In the study overall: Italy, Spain and the United States were the sources of the convalescent and acute COVID-19 samples. T cells, B-cell-depleted T cells, or PBMCs supplied cDNA or gDNA.

The CDR3 is 16 residues long. V lost 0 bases, J lost 4 bases, and 3 bases stayed unmatched. The germline CDR1 and CDR2 sequences are ENHRY and SYGVKD. Methods used by the authors: Nucleated cell number was recorded as an estimate derived from reference gene primer amplification. The repertoire was sequenced with immunoSEQ multiplex PCR; TCRdb's copy has only in-frame clones and lacks some. That table is the source of V, J and clone size, and D and trimming were worked out from the DNA. Of just over 95,000 clones detected, approximately 80% appear once; the ten largest clones hold about 4.3%. The chain has TRBV10-3 and TRBJ2-2; 9 bases are shared with TRBD2. Specimen: peripheral blood. This TCR came from a man aged 55 to 70 with acute or convalescent COVID-19. In nucleotides, the CDR3 is TGTGCCATCAGTGAGTCGGCGGGGGGGCGCACCGGGGAGCTGTTTTTT. Translated, it gives CAISESAGGRTGELFF.